A selection of T cell receptor beta chains follows, all from one sample in a study of T cell responses to AZD1222 COVID-19 vaccine. Some clones are missing from TCRdb's copy, which holds only in-frame ones; the method was immunoSEQ multiplex PCR. This sample has some 110,000 clones; about 93% occur once, and the top ten carry approximately 4.7%. Here the sequenced sample was peripheral blood, taken on day 0 of AZD1222 vaccination. Receptor source: an adult in good health. CDR3s include the opening cysteine and the closing phenylalanine or tryptophan. The order of the fields is D gene, V gene, clone size, J gene, CDR3 protein, CDR3 DNA. A D gene is named only where the DNA matches it firmly. Clone size appears in some rows only: once, few, many, or a class for an expanded clone.

-	TRBV5-1	once	TRBJ1-4	CASSLTGNEKLFF	TGCGCCAGCAGCTTGACCGGAAATGAAAAACTGTTTTTT
-	TRBV10-2	-	TRBJ2-7	CARRREDEQYF	TGCGCCCGCCGTAGGGAGGACGAGCAGTACTTC
-	TRBV15	once	TRBJ2-3	CATSRDPAGTDTQYF	TGTGCCACCAGCAGAGATCCCGCAGGCACAGATACGCAGTATTTT
-	TRBV3-1/TRBV3-2	-	TRBJ1-1	CASSQSAGAEAFF	TGTGCCAGCAGCCAATCGGCAGGGGCTGAAGCTTTCTTT
-	TRBV5-1	-	TRBJ1-3	CASSLAGDSSGNTIYF	TGCGCCAGCAGCTTGGCGGGGGACTCCTCTGGAAACACCATATATTTT
-	TRBV7-2	-	TRBJ2-1	CASSLAYNEQFF	TGTGCCAGCAGCTTAGCGTACAATGAGCAGTTCTTC
TRBD1	TRBV5-4	-	TRBJ2-2	CASSPGGQGGTGELFF	TGTGCCAGCAGCCCGGGAGGACAGGGGGGGACCGGGGAGCTGTTTTTT
TRBD1	TRBV27	-	TRBJ1-5	CASSAGGRNNQPQHF	TGTGCCAGCAGCGCAGGGGGCAGGAACAATCAGCCCCAGCATTTT
TRBD1	TRBV5-1	-	TRBJ2-5	CASSLLSGTDIQETQYF	TGCGCCAGCAGCTTACTATCCGGGACAGACATCCAAGAGACCCAGTACTTC
TRBD1	TRBV19	-	TRBJ1-1	CASSIEDRGNTEAFF	TGTGCCAGTAGTATAGAGGACAGGGGGAACACTGAAGCTTTCTTT
TRBD2	TRBV29-1	-	TRBJ2-2	CSVVAGGRGTGELFF	TGCAGCGTTGTAGCGGGCGGGAGAGGTACCGGGGAGCTGTTTTTT
TRBD2	TRBV6-4	medium-sized	TRBJ2-1	CASSDGTSGVNEQFF	TGTGCCAGCAGTGACGGGACTAGCGGAGTCAATGAGCAGTTCTTC
-	TRBV5-1	-	TRBJ1-6	CASSLAGGTYNSPLHF	TGCGCCAGCAGCTTGGCGGGAGGGACCTATAATTCACCCCTCCACTTT
-	TRBV28	-	TRBJ1-1	CASSLVQGRTEAFF	TGTGCCAGCAGTTTGGTGCAGGGTCGGACTGAAGCTTTCTTT